The rows below give T cell receptor beta chains drawn from one sample of a study of cytomegalovirus exposure and HLA in healthy donors. TCRdb's table, derived via immunoSEQ multiplex PCR, lists solely in-frame clones and lacks some. The sample features around 70,000 clones, with 2.4% in its top ten. Sequenced input: PBMCs. The receptors were gathered from a female donor in good health and CMV-seropositive. CDR3s include the opening cysteine and the closing phenylalanine or tryptophan. Fields, in order: D gene, J gene, V gene, CDR3 DNA, CDR3 protein. A D gene is named only where the DNA matches it firmly.

>-|TRBJ1-2|TRBV9
TGTGCCAGCAGCGTAGCGGAGGGCCGATCTGATAACTATGGCTACACCTTC
CASSVAEGRSDNYGYTF
>-|TRBJ1-2|TRBV9
TGTGCCAGCAGCGCTATTCAGGGGTCCTATGGCTACACCTTC
CASSAIQGSYGYTF
>TRBD1|TRBJ1-1|TRBV6-5
TGTGCCAGCACTAAGGACAGGATGAACACTGAAGCTTTCTTT
CASTKDRMNTEAFF
>TRBD1|TRBJ1-1|TRBV13
TGTGCCAGCAGCTTAAGGAGACAGGGGGAGACTGAAGCTTTCTTT
CASSLRRQGETEAFF
>TRBD1|TRBJ2-3|TRBV5-1
TGCGCCAGCAGCCCCGGGCAGGGGGCCAAGTATACGCAGTATTTT
CASSPGQGAKYTQYF
>-|TRBJ2-5|TRBV28
TGTGCCAGCAGTTCGTCAGGGGCGACTCAAGAGACCCAGTACTTC
CASSSSGATQETQYF
>-|TRBJ2-2|TRBV5-8
TGTGCCAGCCCGACAGGTCCGAACACCGGGGAGCTGTTTTTT
CASPTGPNTGELFF
>-|TRBJ1-2|TRBV28
TGTGCCAGCAGTTTACCGGGACTTAGGGACTACACCTTC
CASSLPGLRDYTF
>-|TRBJ2-7|TRBV28
TGTGCCAGCAGCGGACTCATCTCCTACGAGCAGTACTTC
CASSGLISYEQYF
>-|TRBJ2-5|TRBV7-9
TGTGCCAGCAGCCTTATGGGGGCCCGGGAGACCCAGTACTTC
CASSLMGARETQYF
>-|TRBJ1-1|TRBV29-1
TGCAGCGTCCTTCCGGGAAACACTGAAGCTTTCTTT
CSVLPGNTEAFF
>-|TRBJ2-1|TRBV5-1
TGCGCCAGCAGCTCCTGGACAGTCCATGAGCAGTTCTTC
CASSSWTVHEQFF
>TRBD2|TRBJ2-7|TRBV11-2
TGTGCCAGCAGCCCCGCGGCGCTAGCGGGAGTCTACGAGCAGTACTTC
CASSPAALAGVYEQYF
>-|TRBJ1-1|TRBV4-3
TGCGCCAGCAGCCAAGATCCATCGGGCAGGGCGATGAACACTGAAGCTTTCTTT
CASSQDPSGRAMNTEAFF
>-|TRBJ1-1|TRBV9
TGTGCCAGCATGAGAGAAGACAGACCGAACACTGAAGCTTTCTTT
CASMREDRPNTEAFF
>-|TRBJ1-1|TRBV9
TGTGCCAGCAGCGGCACAGCGAACACTGAAGCTTTCTTT
CASSGTANTEAFF
>-|TRBJ2-7|TRBV6-5
TGTGCCAGCGGCCGGGAAAGGAGTACCTACGAGCAGTACTTC
CASGRERSTYEQYF
>TRBD2|TRBJ2-3|TRBV28
TGTGCCAGCAGTTTAGAGCGGGACACAGATACGCAGTATTTT
CASSLERDTDTQYF
>TRBD1|TRBJ1-6|TRBV4-3
TGCGCCAGCAGCCACAATACAGGGGACTCCTATAATTCACCCCTCCACTTT
CASSHNTGDSYNSPLHF
>TRBD1|TRBJ1-5|TRBV4-1
TGCGCCAGCAGCCCAAACAGGGGAGGTATGGAGCCCCAGCATTTT
CASSPNRGGMEPQHF
>TRBD1|TRBJ1-1|TRBV9
TGTGCCAGCAGCCCACTAGGGACAGGGGAAGCTTTCTTT
CASSPLGTGEAFF
>TRBD1|TRBJ2-7|TRBV9
TGTGCCAGCAGCGTATACCGGGACAGGGTGGACGAGCAGTACTTC
CASSVYRDRVDEQYF
>-|TRBJ1-1|TRBV11-2
TGTGCCAGCAGCTCGTATACAGGGTACATTGAAGCTTTCTTT
CASSSYTGYIEAFF
>TRBD1|TRBJ1-1|TRBV19
TGTGCCAGTAGTACTCTCGGTGGGGGACAGCTAAACACTGAAGCTTTCTTT
CASSTLGGGQLNTEAFF
>TRBD1|TRBJ1-2|TRBV29-1
TGCAGCGTTGAATCGACAGGGATAACTGGTGGCTACACCTTC
CSVESTGITGGYTF
>TRBD1|TRBJ2-6|TRBV5-1
TGCGCCAGCAGCTTGGGGACAGGGGGCTCTGGGGCCAACGTCCTGACTTTC
CASSLGTGGSGANVLTF
>-|TRBJ2-7|TRBV19
TGTGCCAGTAGTGTGGTAGGGGATCTAAGCTCCTACGAGCAGTACTTC
CASSVVGDLSSYEQYF
>-|TRBJ2-2|TRBV4-3
TGCGCCAGCAGCCAGGACGAGACAGAATACACCGGGGAGCTGTTTTTT
CASSQDETEYTGELFF